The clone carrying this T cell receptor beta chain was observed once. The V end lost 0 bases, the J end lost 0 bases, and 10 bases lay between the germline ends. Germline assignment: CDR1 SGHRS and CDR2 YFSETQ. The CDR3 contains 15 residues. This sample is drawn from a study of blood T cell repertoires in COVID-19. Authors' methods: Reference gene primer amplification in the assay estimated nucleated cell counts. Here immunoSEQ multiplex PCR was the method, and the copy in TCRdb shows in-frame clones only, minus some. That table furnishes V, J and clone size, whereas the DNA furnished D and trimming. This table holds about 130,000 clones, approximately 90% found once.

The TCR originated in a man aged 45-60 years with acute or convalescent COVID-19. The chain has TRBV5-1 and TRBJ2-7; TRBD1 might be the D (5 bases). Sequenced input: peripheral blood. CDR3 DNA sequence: TGCGCCAGCAGCTTGGGGGGCGGAACCTCCTACGAGCAGTACTTC. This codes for CASSLGGGTSYEQYF.